This TCR beta chain was sequenced in a study of blood T cell repertoires in COVID-19. Study-wide context: Some COVID-19 samples were acute and others convalescent; all came from the United States, Italy and Spain.

The table came from immunoSEQ multiplex PCR; TCRdb's copy has only in-frame clones and leaves some out. In the table there are approximately 480,000 clones, roughly nine tenths of which are singletons. The CDR3 loop spans 17 amino acids. Participant-given clinical history determined each cohort assignment. The chain combines TRBV21-1 with TRBJ2-1; TRBD2, the table's D call, was not compared with the DNA. TRBV21-1 represents a pseudogene. This clonotype was sampled from a woman aged 18 to 35 who had recovered from COVID-19. The sequencing sample was made of PBMCs or T cells enriched from blood (not recorded which). CDR3 sequence (DNA): TGTGCCAGCAGTCTATCCCTAGCGGGGGGGCCTTCGAATGAGCAGTTCTTC. It encodes CASSLSLAGGPSNEQFF.